The clone carrying this T cell receptor beta chain has ten or more counts. As yet, its antigen is unknown. This entry is derived from a study of Graves' ophthalmopathy and Graves' hyperthyroidism. About the study: Hyperthyroidism counted as stable given no ophthalmopathy within 18 months of follow-up. Study results and caveats: Ophthalmopathy progression was predicted by the model at around 70% sensitivity and approximately 72% specificity.

The CDR3 consists of 14 residues. V was cut by 5 bases and J by 4 bases, with 14 bases left in between. Germline V CDR1 and CDR2: MNHEY, SMNVEV (reference sequence). Amplifying from RNA transcripts, the study obtained TCR beta CDR3 regions. HTBI primers were employed in first-round RT-PCR, then a second-round multiplex PCR followed. MiXCR was run by TCRdb on the multiplex PCR reads, yielding one entry per CDR3 protein. Among about 590,000 distinct CDR3 sequences listed, less than 45% were seen once. Input material: peripheral blood or thyroid tissue (not recorded which). V is TRBV27 and J is TRBJ1-2, with TRBD1 as a possible D gene (6 bases). The TCR originated in an adult man with Graves' hyperthyroidism. CDR3 coding DNA: TGTGCCAGCAGTACCTCGGGACACATCTATGGCTACACCTTC. Residues: CASSTSGHIYGYTF.